These 32 T cell receptor beta chains were sequenced from one sample in a study of blood T cell repertoires in COVID-19. Produced via immunoSEQ multiplex PCR; TCRdb's table is partial and in-frame only. Counted here are about 28,000 clones, about 92% occurring once; the ten biggest clones make up roughly 0.83%. The specimen sequenced was peripheral blood. These receptors all stem from a woman aged 70-85 years with COVID-19, enrolled during active disease.

V and J are TRBV19 and TRBJ1-1; D is possibly TRBD1 (5 bases). Germline V gene data show CDR1 as LNHDA and CDR2 as SQIVND (reference sequence). Trimming shortened V by 7 bases and J by 1 base, and 10 bases separated the two germline ends. The CDR3 is 13 residues long. CDR3 in DNA: TGTGCCAGTAAGGGGCTGGGGAACACTGAAGCTTTCTTT. Encoded protein: CASKGLGNTEAFF.

CDR3 sequence (DNA): TGCGCCAGCAGACCAGCCGCCGGGAGAGGACCAGATACGCAGTATTTT. Translation gives CASRPAAGRGPDTQYF. The chain is built from TRBV23-1 and TRBJ2-3, with D perhaps TRBD2 (6 bases). TRBV23-1 is given ORF status, its function remaining uncertain. V was pared by 6 bases and J by 4 bases, with 20 bases between. The CDR3 is 16 amino acids.

This clone has a single count. The genes are TRBV28 and TRBJ2-2, with D perhaps matching TRBD1 (6 bases). The CDR3 sequence is 15 residues long. CDR1 is MDHEN, CDR2 SYDVKM, per germline. Trimming cost V 7 bases and J 0 bases, with 12 bases left between them. The CDR3 bases are TGTGCCAGCAACCTACAGGGAGCGAACACCGGGGAGCTGTTTTTT. Residues: CASNLQGANTGELFF.

The chain combines TRBV6-6 with TRBJ2-1; 12 bases are shared with TRBD2. The CDR3 is 16 residues long. The V gene's germline CDR1 is MNHNY and CDR2 SVGAGI (reference sequence). J lost 7 bases, V lost 0 bases, and 4 bases had no gene match. The CDR3 DNA reads as TGTGCCAGCAGTTACTCGACTAGCGGGAGAGGGAATGAGCAGTTCTTC. This codes for CASSYSTSGRGNEQFF.

The count of this clone is one. The chain employs TRBV5-1 and TRBJ1-6; no definite D call. CDR1 and CDR2 (germline): SGHRS, YFSETQ. V was clipped by 4 bases and J by 5 bases, with 7 bases between them. The CDR3 runs to 13 residues. The DNA for the CDR3 is TGCGCCAGCAGCGTACAAGATAATTCACCCCTCCACTTT. As protein: CASSVQDNSPLHF.

The V and J genes are TRBV7-8 and TRBJ1-1; TRBD1 matches at 7 bases. The CDR3 consists of 13 residues. Germline values: CDR1 SGHVS, CDR2 FQNEAQ. V was pared by 1 base and J by 7 bases, with 3 bases of the junction left unmatched. The CDR3 region has the DNA TGTGCCAGCAGCTTAGGAGGGACAGATGAAGCTTTCTTT. It encodes CASSLGGTDEAFF.

This clone was observed once. This chain connects TRBV9 to TRBJ1-2, with D unclear. Germline V gives CDR1 SGDLS, CDR2 YYNGEE. The CDR3 spans 13 residues. The V and J ends lost 0 bases and 8 bases respectively, with 11 bases between them. The CDR3 loop is CASSVGEGVGYTF. CDR3 DNA sequence: TGTGCCAGCAGCGTAGGAGAGGGTGTCGGCTACACCTTC.

The V gene is TRBV10-3, the J gene TRBJ2-3; no reliable D call. CDR3 length equals 12 residues. The germline gives CDR1 ENHRY, CDR2 SYGVKD. V dropped 0 bases and J dropped 8 bases, with 6 bases sitting between them. CDR3 nucleotides: TGTGCCATCAGTGAGTCGGAGCGTACGCAGTATTTT. Translating gives CAISESERTQYF.

The V call is TRBV18, the J call TRBJ2-7; 7 nucleotides align to TRBD1. The CDR3 has 15 amino acids. Trimming at V came to 3 bases and at J to 3 bases, leaving 8 bases not matched to a gene. Germline CDR1 and CDR2: KGHSH and LQKENI. The CDR3 region has the DNA TGTGCCAGCTCACCTAGGACAGGTATTTTCTACGAGCAGTACTTC. Amino acids: CASSPRTGIFYEQYF.

The chain combines TRBV6-5 with TRBJ2-7; D uncertain. This CDR3 is built from 12 residues. Germline CDR1 reads MNHEY; CDR2 reads SVGAGI. Trimming pared 9 bases from V and 2 bases from J, leaving 11 bases between. In nucleotides, the CDR3 is TGTGCCAGTAGTAACCCTACCTACGAGCAGTACTTC. Protein: CASSNPTYEQYF.

V and J are TRBV19 and TRBJ2-1; 7 bases fit TRBD1. This CDR3 has 15 residues. Losses at the gene ends were 6 bases for V and 7 bases for J; bases not matched to a gene: 12. CDR1 and CDR2 from the germline V gene are LNHDA and SQIVND (reference sequence). The CDR3 sequence: CASSGLRGWGNEQFF. As DNA, the CDR3 is TGTGCCAGTAGCGGGCTCAGGGGGTGGGGTAATGAGCAGTTCTTC. The full variable domain, its missing parts supplied by reference TRBV19 and TRBJ2-1, is DGGITQSPKYLFRKEGQNVTLSCEQNLNHDAMYWYRQDPGQGLRLIYYSQIVNDFQKGDIAEGYSVSREKKESFPLTVTSAQKNPTAFYLCASSGLRGWGNEQFFGPGTRLTVL.

V gene TRBV4-1 combines with J gene TRBJ2-2; D ambiguous. From germline, CDR1 is MGHRA and CDR2 YSYEKL. Trimming shortened V by 2 bases and J by 5 bases, and 9 bases separated the two germline ends. The CDR3 has 14 residues. The CDR3 loop reads CASSQPAGTGELFF. Here the CDR3 DNA reads TGCGCCAGCAGCCAACCCGCCGGGACCGGGGAGCTGTTTTTT.

The rearrangement joins TRBV6-4 to TRBJ2-1; 13 bases map to TRBD2. V shed 4 bases and J 5 bases; nucleotides not matched to a gene: 2. CDR3 length equals 15 residues. Germline V gene lookup returns CDR1 MRHNA and CDR2 SNTAGT. CDR3 coding DNA: TGTGCCAGCAGTGTAACTAGCGGGAGGGACAATGAGCAGTTCTTC. Protein product: CASSVTSGRDNEQFF.

The table lists this clone with a count of one. This sequence joins TRBV5-4 and TRBJ2-7, with 9 bases fitting TRBD1. Germline-derived CDR1 and CDR2 are SGHNT and YYREEE (reference sequence). V was pared by 3 bases and J by 1 base, with 2 bases of the junction left unmatched. The CDR3 covers 14 residues. The chain's CDR3 is CASSWDRASYEQYF. The CDR3 DNA follows: TGTGCCAGCAGCTGGGACAGGGCTTCCTACGAGCAGTACTTC.

The V and J genes are TRBV7-8 and TRBJ2-2, with 8 bases fitting TRBD2. J gave up 6 bases and V 1 base, and 10 bases lay outside the gene matches. Germline V lookup: CDR1 SGHVS, CDR2 FQNEAQ. CDR3 length: 17 amino acids. The CDR3: CASSLVAGGPRAGELFF. CDR3 nucleotides: TGTGCCAGCAGCTTAGTGGCGGGAGGACCAAGGGCCGGGGAGCTGTTTTTT.

The rearrangement joins TRBV5-1 to TRBJ2-3; 9 nucleotides align to TRBD2. Germline V gene data show CDR1 as SGHRS and CDR2 as YFSETQ. The CDR3 loop spans 19 amino acids. V shed 4 bases and J 0 bases; nucleotides not matched to a gene: 15. CDR3 sequence reads: CASSLGVAGVLASTDTQYF. In DNA, the CDR3 is TGCGCCAGCAGCCTGGGGGTAGCGGGAGTTTTGGCAAGCACAGATACGCAGTATTTT.

The CDR3 DNA reads TGTGCCAACCCCTGCGGGGGGGAGACCCAGTACTTC. Amino acid sequence: CANPCGGETQYF. This chain connects TRBV10-3 to TRBJ2-5, with 8 bases lining up with TRBD2. The CDR3 is 12 residues long. V trimming: 10 bases; J trimming: 5 bases; junction bases outside the gene matches: 6. The germline CDR1 and CDR2 sequences are ENHRY and SYGVKD.

CDR3 sequence (DNA): TGTGCCACCTCGGGACTAGCGGACTACAATGAGCAGTTCTTC. Protein sequence: CATSGLADYNEQFF. The V and J genes are TRBV27 and TRBJ2-1; the match to TRBD2 covers 11 bases. The CDR3 is made up of 14 amino acids. Trimming cost V 10 bases and J 3 bases; bases outside gene matches: 5. Germline assignment: CDR1 MNHEY and CDR2 SMNVEV (reference sequence).

The genes are TRBV3-1 (or the pseudogene TRBV3-2) and TRBJ2-2, with a weak D call TRBD2 (6 bases). Germline V CDR1 and CDR2: LGHDT, YNNKEL (reference sequence). V lost 0 bases, J lost 4 bases, and 21 bases lay in between. The CDR3 totals 19 residues. The CDR3 loop reads CASSQDWGTFSTGTGELFF. DNA of the CDR3: TGTGCCAGCAGCCAAGACTGGGGGACTTTCTCCACAGGCACCGGGGAGCTGTTTTTT.

This chain joins TRBV6-4 and TRBJ2-2; TRBD2 might be the D (6 bases). Between the trimmed V and J ends, which lost 3 bases and 4 bases, there was a span of 9 bases. There are 14 residues in the CDR3. Germline loops: CDR1 MRHNA, CDR2 SNTAGT. This CDR3 is CASSELAATGELFF. CDR3 DNA: TGTGCCAGCAGTGAGTTAGCGGCCACCGGGGAGCTGTTTTTT.

The chain is built from TRBV9 and TRBJ2-5, with 12 bases matching TRBD2. Germline CDR1 and CDR2: SGDLS and YYNGEE. V lost 2 bases and J lost 3; bases outside the gene matches: 5. The CDR3 loop spans 16 amino acids. Here the CDR3 reads CASSVGLAGLKETQYF. CDR3 sequence (DNA): TGTGCCAGCAGCGTCGGACTAGCGGGACTAAAAGAGACCCAGTACTTC.

The J gene is TRBJ2-1, the V gene TRBV28, with 7 nucleotides matching TRBD2. J gave up 5 bases and V 8 bases, and 12 bases lay outside the gene matches. Looked up from germline, CDR1 is MDHEN and CDR2 is SYDVKM. This CDR3 region has 15 residues. The CDR3 here is CASSLGGLGNNEQFF. In nucleotides, the CDR3 is TGTGCCAGCTCTTTGGGAGGACTAGGAAACAATGAGCAGTTCTTC. The variable domain in full, with the rest retrieved from reference TRBV28 and TRBJ2-1, is DVKVTQSSRYLVKRTGEKVFLECVQDMDHENMFWYRQDPGLGLRLIYFSYDVKMKEKGDIPEGYSVSREKKERFSLILESASTNQTSMYLCASSLGGLGNNEQFFGPGTRLTVL.

The CDR3 DNA reads TGTGCCAGCAGCCAAGGGACAATTGTTACCGGGGAGCTGTTTTTT. Translating gives CASSQGTIVTGELFF. The V and J genes are TRBV3-1 (or the pseudogene TRBV3-2) and TRBJ2-2; the D gene is possibly TRBD1 (5 bases). V was shortened by 1 base and J by 5 bases, with 11 bases between the two germline ends. The length of the CDR3 is 15 residues. Per germline, CDR1 LGHDT and CDR2 YNNKEL (reference sequence).

The V and J genes are TRBV28 and TRBJ2-1; 14 nucleotides line up with TRBD2. Germline V gene sequence: CDR1 MDHEN, CDR2 SYDVKM. The CDR3 runs to 15 residues. The V segment lost 6 bases and the J segment 15 bases; nucleotides outside the gene matches: 13. In DNA form, the CDR3 reads TGTGCCAGCAGGCCAATGGGACTAGCGGGAGACGGGCTGTTCTTC. This sequence encodes CASRPMGLAGDGLFF.

In this sample, this clone turned up a few times. The rearrangement uses TRBV30 and TRBJ1-2, with D tentatively TRBD1 (6 bases). This CDR3 is 13 amino acids long. Trimming removed 2 bases at V and 4 bases at J, with 11 bases between. Germline CDR1 GTSNPN, CDR2 SVGIG (reference sequence). The CDR3 coding sequence is TGTGCCTGGAGTAATACAGGGATCTATGGCTACACCTTC. Its translation: CAWSNTGIYGYTF.

CDR3 in amino acids: CASSLGTDTEAFF. In nucleotides, the CDR3 is TGCGCCAGCAGCTTGGGGACAGACACTGAAGCTTTCTTT. The rearrangement links TRBV5-1 to TRBJ1-1; TRBD1 is a possible D gene (6 bases). Germline CDR1 SGHRS, CDR2 YFSETQ. CDR3 length: 13 amino acids. V was clipped by 0 bases and J by 3 bases, with 6 bases between them.

The chain couples TRBV6-5 to TRBJ2-7; 7 bases line up with TRBD2. Per germline, CDR1 MNHEY and CDR2 SVGAGI. The junction had 2 bases not matched to a gene; V was cut back by 2 bases and J by 1 base. This CDR3 region has 14 residues. The CDR3: CASSYVGGSYEQYF. DNA of the CDR3: TGTGCCAGCAGTTACGTGGGGGGGTCCTACGAGCAGTACTTC.

V and J are TRBV28 and TRBJ1-5; possibly TRBD1 for D (6 bases). Germline CDR1 MDHEN, CDR2 SYDVKM. CDR3 size: 14 residues. V was clipped by 10 bases and J by 5 bases, with 18 bases between them. CDR3 sequence reads: CATHSPGVHQPQHF. In DNA, the CDR3 is TGTGCCACCCACTCCCCAGGGGTCCATCAGCCCCAGCATTTT.

Remarks on this clone: One junction end disagrees with the germline gene, perhaps due to a read error. The V and J genes are TRBV29-1 and TRBJ1-1, with TRBD1 as a possible D gene (6 bases). The CDR3 loop spans 11 amino acids. From germline, CDR1 is SQVTM and CDR2 ANQGSEA. CDR3 DNA: TGCAGCGTTGAAGATCAGGGGAACCTGGGGTTT. Translated: CSVEDQGNLGF. The full variable domain, in which reference TRBV29-1 and TRBJ1-1 provide the parts outside the CDR3, is SAVISQKPSRDICQRGTSLTIQCQVDSQVTMMFWYRQQPGQSLTLIATANQGSEATYESGFVIDKFPISRPNLTFSTLTVSNMSPEDSSIYLCSVEDQGNLGFGQGTRLTVV.

The chain combines TRBV6-5 with TRBJ1-5; D remains ambiguous. This CDR3 has 14 residues. Germline CDR1 is MNHEY and CDR2 is SVGAGI. Trimming took 6 bases from V and 9 from J, leaving 18 bases between them. The CDR3 loop reads CASRDPGRIGPQHF. The DNA for the CDR3 is TGTGCCAGCAGAGACCCTGGGAGGATTGGGCCCCAGCATTTT.

The chain carries TRBV7-9 and TRBJ2-1, with D maybe TRBD2 (5 bases). Germline V gene sequence: CDR1 SEHNR, CDR2 FQNEAQ (reference sequence). The CDR3 sequence is 18 residues long. V was pared by 5 bases and J by 3 bases, with 23 bases between. The CDR3 is CASSHEVSSPRVYNEQFF. The CDR3 region has the DNA TGTGCCAGCAGCCATGAGGTCTCTAGCCCCCGCGTCTACAATGAGCAGTTCTTC. Drawing the rest from reference TRBV7-9 and TRBJ2-1, the complete variable domain is DTGVSQNPRHKITKRGQNVTFRCDPISEHNRLYWYRQTLGQGPEFLTYFQNEAQLEKSRLLSDRFSAERPKGSFSTLEIQRTEQGDSAMYLCASSHEVSSPRVYNEQFFGPGTRLTVL.

This chain links TRBV7-9 with TRBJ1-2; D might be TRBD1 (5 bases). Per the germline V gene, CDR1 is SEHNR and CDR2 is FQNEAQ (reference sequence). V lost 6 bases and J 4 bases, leaving 12 bases between the germline ends. The CDR3 is 13 amino acids. The CDR3 coding sequence is TGTGCCAGCAGATCTGACAGTTCCTATGGCTACACCTTC. Its protein product is CASRSDSSYGYTF.